This T cell receptor beta chain was captured by sequencing in a study of blood T cell repertoires in COVID-19. Study in general: PBMCs, B-cell-depleted T cells, or T cells were the source of the cDNA or gDNA that made up the material.

Participant ages covered about 18 to 89 years across about 25 US areas. The CDR3 spans 15 residues. The germline V gene has CDR1 SGHTA and CDR2 FQGTGA. V gave up 5 bases and J gave up 3 bases; unmatched junction bases: 6. Libraries were prepared by immunoSEQ multiplex PCR; TCRdb keeps only in-frame clonotypes and omits some of them. The sample yields fewer than 350,000 clones, around 90% seen once. This clone was seen only once. Material for sequencing was PBMCs or T cells enriched from blood (not recorded which). The chain employs TRBV7-3 and TRBJ2-7; TRBD2 matches 11 bases. The clonotype comes from a man aged 55 to 70 who had recovered from COVID-19. CDR3 residues: CASSVTGTSGYEQYF. CDR3 coding DNA: TGTGCCAGCAGCGTTACCGGGACTAGCGGCTACGAGCAGTACTTC.